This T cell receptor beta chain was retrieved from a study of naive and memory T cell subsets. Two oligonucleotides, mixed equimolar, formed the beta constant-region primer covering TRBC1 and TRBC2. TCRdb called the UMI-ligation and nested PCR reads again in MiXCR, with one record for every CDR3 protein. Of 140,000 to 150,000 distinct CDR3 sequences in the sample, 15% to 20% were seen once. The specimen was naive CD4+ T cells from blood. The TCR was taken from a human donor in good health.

The CDR3 DNA reads TGCAGTGCTAGCGGGAATGGGGAGACCCAGTACTTC. It specifies CSASGNGETQYF. The chain uses TRBV20-1 and TRBJ2-5, with D possibly TRBD2 on 5 matching bases. There are 12 residues in the CDR3. Germline V CDR1 and CDR2: DFQATT, SNEGSKA (reference sequence). V was clipped by 3 bases and J by 5 bases, with 10 bases between them.